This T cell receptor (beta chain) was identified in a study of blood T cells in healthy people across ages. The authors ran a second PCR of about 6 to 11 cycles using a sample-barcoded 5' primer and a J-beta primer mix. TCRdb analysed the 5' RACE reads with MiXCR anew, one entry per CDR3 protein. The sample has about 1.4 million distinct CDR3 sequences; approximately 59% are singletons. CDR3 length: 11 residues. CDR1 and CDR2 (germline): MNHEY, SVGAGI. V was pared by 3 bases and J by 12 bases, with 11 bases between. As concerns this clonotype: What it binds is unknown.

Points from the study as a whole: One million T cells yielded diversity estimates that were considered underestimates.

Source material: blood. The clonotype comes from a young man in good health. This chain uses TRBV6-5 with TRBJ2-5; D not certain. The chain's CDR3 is CASSYGPAEYF. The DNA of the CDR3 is TGTGCCAGCAGTTATGGCCCCGCGGAGTACTTC.